This entry lists 7 T cell receptor beta chains sequenced from one sample in a study. MiXCR, applied by TCRdb to the 5' RACE reads, yields one record per CDR3 protein. The sample has tens of thousands of distinct CDR3 sequences; roughly 24% are singletons. The material sequenced was memory CD4+ T cells sorted from blood. Subset defined: memory CD4+ T cells, CD4+CD45RO+CD25-. Receptors were obtained from a female donor with breast cancer.

V is TRBV12-3 or TRBV12-4 and J is TRBJ2-3; D is uncertain. V dropped 1 base and J dropped 2 bases, with 7 bases sitting between them. This CDR3 is built from 14 residues. The CDR3 nucleotides read TGTGCCAGCAGTTTAGGACACTTCACAGATACGCAGTATTTT. It codes for CASSLGHFTDTQYF.

This clonotype turned up a few times. The rearrangement joins TRBV14 to TRBJ2-5; weak D call: TRBD2 (6 bases). Trimming removed 4 bases at V and 2 bases at J, with 14 bases between. CDR1 is SGHDN and CDR2 is FVKESK in the germline V gene. The CDR3 loop spans 15 amino acids. The CDR3 reads CASSPHFGGQETQYF. The CDR3 DNA reads TGTGCCAGCAGCCCACACTTCGGGGGTCAAGAGACCCAGTACTTC.

This clonotype was detected ten times or more. The DNA of the CDR3 is TGCGCCAGCAGCTTGGCCACAAGGAGAAGACCGACAGATACGCAGTATTTT. Translated: CASSLATRRRPTDTQYF. The chain is built from TRBV5-1 and TRBJ2-3; D call uncertain. V was cut by 0 bases and J by 3 bases, with 17 bases left in between. In germline, CDR1 is SGHRS, CDR2 YFSETQ. The CDR3 has 17 amino acids. The full variable domain, in which reference TRBV5-1 and TRBJ2-3 provide the parts outside the CDR3, is KAGVTQTPRYLIKTRGQQVTLSCSPISGHRSVSWYQQTPGQGLQFLFEYFSETQRNKGNFPGRFSGRQFSNSRSEMNVSTLELGDSALYLCASSLATRRRPTDTQYFGPGTRLTVL.

The rearrangement joins TRBV12-3 or TRBV12-4 to TRBJ1-2; perhaps TRBD1 as D (6 bases). The CDR3 is made up of 12 amino acids. V gave up 7 bases and J gave up 6 bases, with 12 bases separating them. The CDR3 spells CASTTNRDGYTF. CDR3 nucleotides: TGTGCCAGCACGACGAACAGGGATGGCTACACCTTC.

Concerning this clonotype itself: This may be a read error, as it is one base from a much larger clone. This chain connects TRBV6-2 or TRBV6-3 to TRBJ1-1, with unresolved D. CDR1 and CDR2 (germline): MNHEY, SVGEGT. The CDR3 is 15 amino acids. For the CDR3, the DNA is TGTGCCGGCAGTTACGCGTCCTTTAGTGGGACTGAAGCTTTCTTT. Protein product: CAGSYASFSGTEAFF.

This clonotype has more than one count but fewer than ten. The V call is TRBV24-1, the J call TRBJ1-1; TRBD1 might be the D (6 bases). In germline, CDR1 is KGHDR, CDR2 SFDVKD. There are 13 residues in the CDR3. The germline V and J ends were trimmed by 4 bases and 5 bases, with 10 bases remaining between them. The DNA of the CDR3 is TGTGCCACCAGTGACCCAGGGGAAACTGAAGCTTTCTTT. Translated: CATSDPGETEAFF.

The genes are TRBV12-3 or TRBV12-4 and TRBJ2-3, with D perhaps TRBD2 (5 bases). The CDR3 has 12 amino acids. Trimming cost V 8 bases and J 1 base, with 7 bases left between them. The DNA of the CDR3 is TGTGCCAGCGGGAGCGGCACAGATACGCAGTATTTT. It encodes CASGSGTDTQYF.